This TCR beta chain was recorded in a study of pediatric ulcerative colitis. General study findings and limits: No controls had the two rectal clonotypes shared by ulcerative colitis patients.

Samples were sequenced at Survey level, maximum 500,000 reads. Sequencing used immunoSEQ multiplex PCR; TCRdb keeps in-frame clones, though not all of them. Of about 35,000 clones detected, about 81% appear once; the ten largest clones hold about 1.1%. The CDR3 has 13 residues. The rectum was sampled with one to two pinch biopsies at colonoscopy. As for this clone: The antigen is unknown.

The chain is built from TRBV21-1 and TRBJ2-3; the table names TRBD2, a call not compared with the DNA. TRBV21-1 is a pseudogene. The receptor was derived from a boy aged 5-17 years with mild ulcerative colitis. The source material was gut tissue. The CDR3 DNA sequence: TGTGCCAGCAGCAAAGGGAGCGCAGATACGCAGTATTTT. This sequence encodes CASSKGSADTQYF.